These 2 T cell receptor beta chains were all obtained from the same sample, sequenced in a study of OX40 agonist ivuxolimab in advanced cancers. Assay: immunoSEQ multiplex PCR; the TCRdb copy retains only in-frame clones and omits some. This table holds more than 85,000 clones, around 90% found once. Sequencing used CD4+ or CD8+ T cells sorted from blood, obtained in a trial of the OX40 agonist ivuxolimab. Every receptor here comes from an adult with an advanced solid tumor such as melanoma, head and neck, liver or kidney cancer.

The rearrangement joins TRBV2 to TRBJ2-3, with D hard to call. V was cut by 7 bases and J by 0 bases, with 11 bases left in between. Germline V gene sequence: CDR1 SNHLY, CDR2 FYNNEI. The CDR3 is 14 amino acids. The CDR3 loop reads CASTGPYSTDTQYF. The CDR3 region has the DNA TGTGCCAGCACTGGGCCGTACAGCACAGATACGCAGTATTTT.

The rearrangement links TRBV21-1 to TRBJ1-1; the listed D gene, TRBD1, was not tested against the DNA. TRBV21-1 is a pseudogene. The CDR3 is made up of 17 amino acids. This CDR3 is CASSKARRGGANTEAFF. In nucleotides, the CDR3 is TGTGCCAGCAGCAAAGCGCGAAGGGGTGGGGCGAACACTGAAGCTTTCTTT.